Listed here are 2 T cell receptor beta chains from one sample, sequenced in a study of response to subunit inactivated influenza vaccine. TCRdb used MiXCR to reprocess the RT-PCR reads, holding one entry per CDR3 protein. The sample includes 800,000 or so distinct CDR3 sequences, around 21% of them seen just once. The source material was PBMCs from blood, sampled roughly 5 days after vaccination. These receptors were obtained from a man aged 50 to 59 who received an inactivated influenza vaccine.

This clonotype was seen a few times. The chain links TRBV9 to TRBJ2-6; 8 nucleotides align to TRBD2. Germline lookup yields CDR1 SGDLS and CDR2 YYNGEE. The CDR3 has 17 amino acids. Trimming at V came to 1 base and at J to 0 bases, leaving 3 bases not matched to a gene. CDR3 sequence reads: CASSVSGGRSGANVLTF. The CDR3 region has the DNA TGTGCCAGCAGCGTAAGCGGGGGACGCTCTGGGGCCAACGTCCTGACTTTC.

This clonotype came up a few times. The chain joins TRBV15 to TRBJ1-6; 7 bases match TRBD1. This CDR3 has 14 residues. Trimming removed 1 base from V and 7 bases from J; junction bases left unmatched: 1. Germline loops: CDR1 LNHNV, CDR2 YYDKDF (reference sequence). This CDR3 reads CATSRVGGNSPLHF. CDR3 sequence (DNA): TGTGCCACCAGCAGAGTAGGGGGCAATTCACCCCTCCACTTT.